This T cell receptor (beta chain) was recorded in a study of blood T cell repertoires in COVID-19. Study-wide context: Samples representing acute and convalescent COVID-19 were sourced from the United States, Italy and Spain. Sources were T cells, B-cell-depleted T cells, or PBMCs; the material itself was cDNA or gDNA.

Methods used by the authors: Reference gene primer amplification gave estimated nucleated cell counts. Clones were sequenced by immunoSEQ multiplex PCR, and TCRdb holds only the in-frame ones, with some missing. For V, J and clone size, that table is used; D and trimming come from the DNA. The sample yields fewer than 90,000 clones, around 89% seen once. The table lists this clone with a count of one. The V gene's germline CDR1 is LNHDA and CDR2 SQIVND (reference sequence). The CDR3 has 13 amino acids. Trimming cost V 5 bases and J 4 bases, with 9 bases left between them. What was sequenced was peripheral blood. The chain has TRBV19 and TRBJ1-5, with a tentative D call TRBD1 (5 bases). This TCR was sampled from a woman aged 80 or over with active COVID-19. CDR3: CASSFGTNQPQHF. CDR3 DNA sequence: TGTGCCAGTAGTTTCGGGACTAATCAGCCCCAGCATTTT.